Listed here are 7 T cell receptor beta chains from one sample, sequenced in a study of blood T cell repertoires in COVID-19 (dated by TCRdb to 2019 to 2021). Library preparation was by the immunoSEQ multiplex PCR assay. TCRdb holds this immuneACCESS table with in-frame rearrangements only. Some clones are missing; in checked studies, unresolved V genes explain under half, and the rest has no known cause. The sample contains around 120,000 clones, approximately 84% of them found a single time. Just under 7.5% of the sample goes to the ten largest clones. Sequenced material: peripheral blood. The receptors derive from an older man with active or convalescent COVID-19.

As concerns this clone: Other DNA sequences in this sample translate to the same CDR3. The gene calls are TRBV5-4 and TRBJ1-6; 7 positions match TRBD1. The CDR3 has 14 amino acids. Germline-derived CDR1 and CDR2 are SGHNT and YYREEE (reference sequence). The J segment lost 10 bases and the V segment lost 2 bases, leaving 6 bases of the junction unmatched. Written as DNA, the CDR3 is TGTGCCAGCAGCTTAGGCAGGGGGGACTCACCCCTCCACTTT. Its protein is CASSLGRGDSPLHF.

The chain is built from TRBV4-2 and TRBJ2-3; possible D gene TRBD1, 5 bases. CDR3 length: 15 amino acids. Germline CDR1 and CDR2: LGHNA and YNFKEQ. Trimming shortened V by 1 base and J by 1 base, and 9 bases separated the two germline ends. The CDR3 sequence is CASSQATERTDTQYF. The CDR3 DNA sequence: TGTGCCAGCAGCCAAGCGACAGAGCGCACAGATACGCAGTATTTT.

The chain employs TRBV29-1 and TRBJ2-1; 10 positions match TRBD1. Trimming cost V 3 bases and J 4 bases; bases outside gene matches: 6. There are 15 residues in the CDR3. Germline V gene sequence: CDR1 SQVTM, CDR2 ANQGSEA. CDR3 sequence (DNA): TGCAGCGTTGACCCGACAGGGGGCCTTTACAATGAGCAGTTCTTC. It codes for CSVDPTGGLYNEQFF.

V gene TRBV6-5 combines with J gene TRBJ1-1, with a weak D call TRBD1 (5 bases). The germline V and J ends were trimmed by 4 bases and 8 bases, with 17 bases remaining between them. Germline values: CDR1 MNHEY, CDR2 SVGAGI. CDR3 length: 14 residues. CDR3 loop: CASSSRMGGGEAFF. In DNA form, the CDR3 reads TGTGCCAGCAGTTCTCGTATGGGGGGTGGAGAAGCTTTCTTT.

The V and J genes are TRBV2 and TRBJ1-4, with 7 nucleotides matching TRBD1. The germline gives CDR1 SNHLY, CDR2 FYNNEI. The junction had 6 bases not matched to a gene; V was cut back by 2 bases and J by 0 bases. There are 17 residues in the CDR3. The CDR3 nucleotides are TGTGCCAGCAGTGAACCCAGGGGGAGTTCAACTAATGAAAAACTGTTTTTT. This translates into CASSEPRGSSTNEKLFF.

This chain uses TRBV28 with TRBJ1-6; 7 bases agree with TRBD1. Germline V gene sequence: CDR1 MDHEN, CDR2 SYDVKM. Trimming removed 6 bases from V and 8 bases from J; junction bases left unmatched: 4. CDR3 length: 13 amino acids. CDR3 DNA sequence: TGTGCCAGCAGGGGGGACAGTTATTCACCCCTCCACTTT. Translating gives CASRGDSYSPLHF.

This rearrangement joins TRBV7-2 to TRBJ1-1; D is undetermined. The CDR3 totals 15 residues. V dropped 6 bases and J dropped 0 bases, with 14 bases sitting between them. The V gene's germline CDR1 is SGHTA and CDR2 FQGNSA. The CDR3 DNA sequence: TGTGCCAGCAGACCGAGTTTCGGTTTGAACACTGAAGCTTTCTTT. Translated, it gives CASRPSFGLNTEAFF.